One and the same sample provided the 23 T cell receptor beta chains below, sequenced in a study of T cell changes during pregnancy in multiple sclerosis. Only in-frame clones appear in the TCRdb table, and some are missing; sequencing was by immunoSEQ multiplex PCR. The repertoire consists of more than 55,000 clones, with about nine tenths occurring once and the leading ten covering under 0.45%. The specimen was CD4+ T cells from peripheral blood mononuclear cells, collected in the third trimester of pregnancy. The receptors were sampled from a female donor with multiple sclerosis, enrolled in a pregnancy study.

The chain couples TRBV20-1 to TRBJ2-1; D might be TRBD2 (6 bases). The germline V and J ends were trimmed by 3 bases and 9 bases, with 9 bases remaining between them. The CDR3 loop spans 11 amino acids. The germline V gene encodes CDR1 DFQATT and CDR2 SNEGSKA (reference sequence). The CDR3 DNA sequence: TGCAGTGCTAGCGGGGGAATTGAGCAGTTCTTC. This translates into CSASGGIEQFF.

The chain joins TRBV5-5 to TRBJ2-2; D call uncertain. The CDR3 sequence is 16 residues long. Germline CDR1 is SGHKS and CDR2 is YYEKEE (reference sequence). V was clipped by 0 bases and J by 4 bases, with 13 bases between them. The CDR3 protein is CASSLGIGATTGELFF. For the CDR3, the DNA is TGTGCCAGCAGCTTGGGAATAGGAGCGACCACCGGGGAGCTGTTTTTT.

The gene calls are TRBV2 and TRBJ2-5; 7 bases agree with TRBD2. Looked up from germline, CDR1 is SNHLY and CDR2 is FYNNEI. The CDR3 totals 15 residues. Trimming at V came to 4 bases and at J to 6 bases, leaving 11 bases not matched to a gene. CDR3 DNA sequence: TGTGCCAGCAGTGTAAGACTAGCTGACGCGAAGACCCAGTACTTC. Translating gives CASSVRLADAKTQYF.

The genes are TRBV4-1 and TRBJ1-5; D is perhaps TRBD1 (5 bases). Germline CDR1 is MGHRA and CDR2 is YSYEKL. The CDR3 totals 20 residues. Trimming removed 0 bases from V and 0 bases from J, with 21 bases in between. Here the CDR3 reads CASSQDRAGRYRLSNQPQHF. The DNA of the CDR3 is TGCGCCAGCAGCCAAGATAGGGCAGGGCGTTACAGACTTAGCAATCAGCCCCAGCATTTT.

This clone was observed a handful of times. The V call is TRBV16, the J call TRBJ1-1, with D unresolved. CDR1 and CDR2 (germline): KGHSY, FQNENV. The CDR3 has 13 residues. Trimming removed 0 bases from V and 7 bases from J, with 9 bases in between. CDR3 nucleotide sequence: TGTGCCAGCAGCCAATCGGCGGGGATTGAAGCTTTCTTT. Protein: CASSQSAGIEAFF.

This chain connects TRBV7-7 to TRBJ2-5, with D uncertain. CDR1 SSHAT and CDR2 FNYEAQ come from the germline V gene (reference sequence). The germline V and J ends were trimmed by 5 bases and 1 base, with 14 bases remaining between them. The CDR3 totals 15 residues. CDR3 loop: CASSPYSGSQETQYF. CDR3 sequence (DNA): TGTGCCAGCAGCCCCTACTCAGGCAGCCAAGAGACCCAGTACTTC.

This clone has only a few counts. The V and J genes are TRBV7-2 and TRBJ1-6; D is possibly TRBD1 (6 bases). V dropped 1 base and J dropped 7 bases, with 11 bases sitting between them. The CDR3 runs to 15 residues. Germline-derived CDR1 and CDR2 are SGHTA and FQGNSA. CDR3 protein: CASSLEPGENSPLHF. CDR3 nucleotide sequence: TGTGCCAGCAGCTTAGAGCCAGGGGAAAATTCACCCCTCCACTTT.

The chain recombines TRBV5-1 with TRBJ2-5, with D uncertain. The CDR3 is 14 residues long. V dropped 0 bases and J dropped 0 bases, with 6 bases sitting between them. Germline V gene data show CDR1 as SGHRS and CDR2 as YFSETQ. The CDR3 region has the DNA TGCGCCAGCAGCTTGGGACACTACCAAGAGACCCAGTACTTC. It specifies CASSLGHYQETQYF.

This chain joins TRBV6-5 and TRBJ1-2, with D possibly being TRBD1 (5 bases). The V gene lost 6 bases and the J gene lost 10 bases, with 21 bases spanning the gap. This CDR3 spans 14 amino acids. The germline gives CDR1 MNHEY, CDR2 SVGAGI. The CDR3 sequence: CASSRGEAVRAYTF. DNA for the CDR3: TGTGCCAGCAGCCGCGGGGAGGCAGTCAGGGCCTACACCTTC.

The rearrangement joins TRBV7-2 to TRBJ2-1, with 8 positions matching TRBD1. V was clipped by 2 bases and J by 5 bases; unmatched bases: 8. This CDR3 comprises 16 residues. The germline V gene encodes CDR1 SGHTA and CDR2 FQGNSA. CDR3 sequence reads: CASSLFSTGENNEQFF. CDR3 sequence (DNA): TGTGCCAGCAGCTTATTTTCGACAGGGGAAAACAATGAGCAGTTCTTC. The full variable domain, in which reference TRBV7-2 and TRBJ2-1 provide the parts outside the CDR3, is GAGVSQSPSNKVTEKGKDVELRCDPISGHTALYWYRQSLGQGLEFLIYFQGNSAPDKSGLPSDRFSAERTGGSVSTLTIQRTQQEDSAVYLCASSLFSTGENNEQFFGPGTRLTVL.

The V call is TRBV4-3, the J call TRBJ1-4, with D perhaps TRBD1 (5 bases). Trimming took 1 base from V and 7 from J, leaving 10 bases between them. The CDR3 covers 14 residues. Per the germline V gene, CDR1 is LGHNA and CDR2 is YSLEER. CDR3 protein: CASSQGQGSEKLFF. CDR3 nucleotide sequence: TGCGCCAGCAGCCAAGGGCAGGGTTCTGAAAAACTGTTTTTT.

The V call is TRBV7-3, the J call TRBJ2-5; D perhaps matches TRBD2 (5 bases). Trimming took 5 bases from V and 2 from J, leaving 9 bases between them. CDR3 length equals 13 residues. Germline values: CDR1 SGHTA, CDR2 FQGTGA. CDR3 residues: CASSLALQETQYF. CDR3 coding DNA: TGTGCCAGCAGCCTAGCCTTACAAGAGACCCAGTACTTC.

The chain combines TRBV6-5 with TRBJ1-2; 10 bases map to TRBD1. Unmatched junction bases numbered 0, after V lost 5 bases and J lost 0 bases. The germline V gene encodes CDR1 MNHEY and CDR2 SVGAGI. The CDR3 has 14 residues. The CDR3 loop reads CASSGQGANYGYTF. CDR3 bases: TGTGCCAGCAGTGGACAGGGGGCTAACTATGGCTACACCTTC.

This clone was recorded once. The rearrangement links TRBV7-9 to TRBJ2-2, with 9 bases identical to TRBD2. V gave up 3 bases and J gave up 5 bases; unmatched junction bases: 16. The germline gives CDR1 SEHNR, CDR2 FQNEAQ (reference sequence). The CDR3 has 19 amino acids. Here the CDR3 reads CASSLFPESAGGGTGELFF. The CDR3 coding sequence is TGTGCCAGCAGCTTGTTTCCCGAATCAGCGGGAGGTGGTACCGGGGAGCTGTTTTTT.

The V and J genes are TRBV23-1 and TRBJ2-4, with D perhaps TRBD2 (6 bases). TRBV23-1 is noted as an ORF with a role that remains uncertain. Trimming took off 6 bases at V and 1 base at J, with 13 bases between the two ends. The CDR3 loop spans 15 amino acids. Here the CDR3 DNA reads TGCGCCAGCAGCCCGGGGGTCCTGGCCAAAAACATTCAGTACTTC. Translation gives CASSPGVLAKNIQYF.

V usage is TRBV28 and J usage is TRBJ1-2, with TRBD1 identical over 8 bases. Germline V CDR1 and CDR2: MDHEN, SYDVKM. V lost 10 bases to trimming and J lost 5 bases; unmatched junction nucleotides: 12. The CDR3 sequence is 14 residues long. The CDR3 is CAIFAGTGLYGYTF. In DNA form, the CDR3 reads TGTGCCATCTTCGCAGGGACAGGTCTATATGGCTACACCTTC.

The CDR3 DNA sequence: TGCGCCAGCAGCAAAGAGAGGTCGAACACTGAAGCTTTCTTT. Its translation is CASSKERSNTEAFF. The rearrangement joins TRBV5-1 to TRBJ1-1, with no clear D. V shed 4 bases and J shed 1 base, with 11 bases lying between them. The CDR3 is 14 amino acids. Germline CDR1 SGHRS, CDR2 YFSETQ.

Concerning this clone itself: Germline is not matched at one junction end, which may reflect a read error. This chain connects TRBV5-1 to TRBJ2-7; D is ambiguous. Germline V CDR1 and CDR2: SGHRS, YFSETQ. This CDR3 has 9 amino acids. CDR3 DNA: TGCGCCAGCAGCTTGGACTCCCCTTTC. This codes for CASSLDSPF.

V and J are TRBV7-2 and TRBJ1-3; D remains unclear. Trimming removed 1 base at V and 0 bases at J, with 10 bases between. Germline loops: CDR1 SGHTA, CDR2 FQGNSA. The CDR3 runs 16 residues. The CDR3 sequence: CASSLGSVNSGNTIYF. For the CDR3, the DNA is TGTGCCAGCAGCTTAGGATCGGTAAACTCTGGAAACACCATATATTTT.

In nucleotides, the CDR3 is TGTGCCAGCAGCTTAGGCCGCGGGGGAGGCACTGAAGCTTTCTTT. Amino acid sequence: CASSLGRGGGTEAFF. The gene calls are TRBV7-2 and TRBJ1-1, with a possible D match to TRBD1 (5 bases). CDR3 length: 15 residues. In germline, CDR1 is SGHTA, CDR2 FQGNSA. Between the trimmed V and J ends, which lost 1 base and 4 bases, there was a span of 13 bases.

The rearrangement joins TRBV2 to TRBJ1-4; TRBD1 matches at 7 bases. This CDR3 comprises 15 residues. The junction had 3 bases not matched to a gene; V was cut back by 1 base and J by 4 bases. The germline V gene has CDR1 SNHLY and CDR2 FYNNEI. CDR3 residues: CASSEGDRDNEKLFF. Written as DNA, the CDR3 is TGTGCCAGCAGTGAAGGTGACAGGGATAATGAAAAACTGTTTTTT.

The CDR3 DNA reads TGTGCCAGCAGTGACTCTTTTCCCCCCCGTGGCTACACCTTC. Translation: CASSDSFPPRGYTF. This chain joins TRBV6-4 and TRBJ1-2; D uncertain. The germline V gene encodes CDR1 MRHNA and CDR2 SNTAGT. The CDR3 is 14 residues long. Trimming cost V 0 bases and J 7 bases, with 12 bases left between them.

The chain couples TRBV6-6 to TRBJ2-3, with 12 bases that match TRBD2. J was trimmed by 5 bases and V by 8 bases; bases with no gene match: 8. The CDR3 covers 15 residues. CDR1 is MNHNY and CDR2 is SVGAGI in the germline V gene (reference sequence). The chain's CDR3 is CASQRASGGGDTQYF. CDR3 sequence (DNA): TGTGCCAGCCAACGGGCTAGCGGGGGGGGAGATACGCAGTATTTT.